A selection of T cell receptor beta chains follows, all from one sample in a study. One entry per CDR3 protein, called by TCRdb with MiXCR from the 5' RACE reads. The profile shows fewer than 25,000 distinct CDR3 sequences, approximately 28% of them singletons. The sample comprised tumor-infiltrating naive CD4+ T cells sorted from the breast tumor. These receptors all come from a female donor with breast cancer. Both conserved end residues are part of each CDR3. A D gene is named only where the DNA matches it firmly. Expanded clones get a size class; other rows say once, few or many, or leave the size out.

TRBJ1-2,few,TRBV20-1,-,CSARDLWGKSGYTF,TGCAGTGCTAGAGATCTATGGGGGAAGAGCGGCTACACCTTC
TRBJ1-1,-,TRBV28,TRBD1,CASSYDRGIGTEAFF,TGTGCCAGCAGTTACGACAGGGGGATTGGGACTGAAGCTTTCTTT
TRBJ2-4,many,TRBV4-1,TRBD1,CASSQGTGVAKNIQYF,TGCGCCAGCAGCCAAGGGACAGGGGTAGCCAAAAACATTCAGTACTTC
TRBJ2-7,medium-sized,TRBV10-3,-,CAISESGVTDSSYEQYF,TGTGCCATCAGTGAGTCGGGGGTGACGGATAGCTCCTACGAGCAGTACTTC
TRBJ1-1,-,TRBV6-5,-,CASSYIGNTGAFF,TGTGCCAGCAGTTACATTGGGAACACTGGAGCTTTCTTT
TRBJ2-1,-,TRBV28,-,CASSTRDLRQGQFF,TGTGCCAGCAGTACCCGGGACCTCAGGCAAGGGCAGTTCTTC
TRBJ1-4,-,TRBV7-9,TRBD1,CASSLQGAGEKLFF,TGTGCCAGCAGCTTGCAGGGGGCAGGTGAAAAACTGTTTTTT
TRBJ1-1,few,TRBV20-1,-,CSASLSRNTEAFF,TGCAGTGCTAGTCTGTCTAGGAACACTGAAGCTTTCTTT
TRBJ1-1,-,TRBV18,-,CASLTANTEAFF,TGTGCCAGCCTTACGGCAAACACTGAAGCTTTCTTT
TRBJ2-2,few,TRBV20-1,-,CSATKGGGANTGELFF,TGCAGTGCTACTAAGGGGGGTGGGGCTAACACCGGGGAGCTGTTTTTT
TRBJ2-7,many,TRBV12-3/TRBV12-4,-,CASSGWDTPYEQYF,TGTGCCAGCAGTGGATGGGACACTCCCTACGAGCAGTACTTC
TRBJ1-1,-,TRBV7-6,TRBD1,CASSARQGTNTEAFF,TGTGCCAGCAGCGCCAGACAGGGAACGAACACTGAAGCTTTCTTT
TRBJ1-2,many,TRBV6-5,-,CASSYGTSDGYTF,TGTGCCAGCAGTTACGGGACATCGGATGGCTACACCTTC
TRBJ1-5,-,TRBV3-1,-,CASSQGNQPQHF,TGTGCCAGCAGCCAGGGAAATCAGCCCCAGCATTTT
TRBJ1-5,medium-sized,TRBV2,-,CASSEGRYNQPQHF,TGTGCCAGCAGCGAAGGGCGGTACAATCAGCCCCAGCATTTT
TRBJ1-2,many,TRBV7-9,TRBD1,CASSSTGGNYGYTF,TGTGCCAGCAGCTCGACAGGGGGCAACTATGGCTACACCTTC
TRBJ1-2,many,TRBV6-5,-,CASSMWGAEGYTF,TGTGCCAGCAGCATGTGGGGGGCGGAAGGCTACACCTTC
TRBJ2-7,-,TRBV6-6,-,CASSYDNSYERYF,TGTGCCAGCAGTTACGACAACTCCTACGAGCGGTACTTC
TRBJ1-1,-,TRBV7-2,-,CASSVKGGFGTEAFF,TGTGCCAGCAGCGTAAAAGGGGGATTCGGCACTGAAGCTTTCTTT
TRBJ1-1,many,TRBV12-3/TRBV12-4,-,CASYRGAMDTEAFF,TGTGCCAGCTACAGAGGGGCAATGGACACTGAAGCTTTCTTT
TRBJ2-3,medium-sized,TRBV5-6,-,CASSLGSGTDTQYF,TGTGCCAGCAGCTTGGGATCCGGCACAGATACGCAGTATTTT
TRBJ2-1,few,TRBV20-1,-,CSASPGSSYNEQFF,TGCAGTGCTTCACCGGGTAGCTCCTACAATGAGCAGTTCTTC
TRBJ2-7,few,TRBV6-5,TRBD1,CASSPGQGGYEQYF,TGTGCCAGCAGCCCCGGACAGGGGGGATACGAGCAGTACTTC
TRBJ2-5,many,TRBV6-5,TRBD1,CASSPGQGVHQETQYF,TGTGCCAGCAGCCCCGGACAGGGGGTTCATCAAGAGACCCAGTACTTC
TRBJ1-1,-,TRBV7-3,-,CASSLGQNTEAFF,TGTGCCAGCAGCTTAGGGCAGAACACTGAAGCTTTCTTT
TRBJ2-5,-,TRBV3-1,-,CASSQESLVWQTQYF,TGTGCCAGCAGCCAAGAGAGTCTAGTCTGGCAGACCCAGTACTTC
TRBJ1-4,-,TRBV20-1,TRBD1,CSARVGGGLEKLFF,TGCAGTGCTAGAGTGGGAGGGGGCCTGGAAAAACTGTTTTTT
TRBJ2-7,few,TRBV20-1,TRBD1,CSAARDSYEQYF,TGCAGTGCTGCCCGGGACAGCTACGAGCAGTACTTC
TRBJ2-1,many,TRBV9,-,CASSVDGGPTYNEQFF,TGTGCCAGCAGCGTAGATGGGGGCCCGACATACAATGAGCAGTTCTTC
TRBJ2-1,many,TRBV20-1,TRBD2,CSARSSGRGSEQFF,TGCAGTGCTAGGTCTAGCGGGAGGGGAAGCGAGCAGTTCTTC
TRBJ1-6,-,TRBV30,-,CAWSVVATNSPLHF,TGTGCCTGGAGTGTGGTGGCGACGAATTCACCCCTCCACTTT
TRBJ2-7,-,TRBV7-2,TRBD2,CASSFRTSGTYEQYF,TGTGCCAGCAGCTTCCGGACTAGCGGGACCTACGAGCAGTACTTC
TRBJ1-1,many,TRBV5-1,TRBD1,CASSLTQGLNTEAFF,TGCGCCAGCAGCCTAACACAGGGGTTGAACACTGAAGCTTTCTTT
TRBJ1-2,-,TRBV7-9,-,CASSLGNYGYTF,TGTGCCAGCAGCTTAGGGAACTATGGCTACACCTTC
TRBJ2-1,once,TRBV11-2,-,CASCLAPSGSYNEQFF,TGTGCCAGCTGCTTAGCGCCAAGCGGGTCCTACAATGAGCAGTTCTTC
TRBJ2-2,few,TRBV24-1,-,CATSDPGSSNTGELFF,TGTGCCACCAGTGATCCAGGGAGTTCGAACACCGGGGAGCTGTTTTTT
TRBJ1-1,-,TRBV6-5,TRBD1,CASRGALPGGTEAFF,TGTGCCAGCAGGGGCGCACTGCCAGGGGGCACTGAAGCTTTCTTT
TRBJ1-1,-,TRBV12-3/TRBV12-4,-,CASSPEVKNTEAFF,TGTGCCAGCAGCCCCGAGGTGAAGAACACTGAAGCTTTCTTT
TRBJ2-7,few,TRBV12-3/TRBV12-4,TRBD1,CASSSDRGFYEQYF,TGTGCCAGCAGTTCGGACAGGGGATTCTACGAGCAGTACTTC
TRBJ2-1,few,TRBV20-1,-,CSAIPTSWGSNEQFF,TGCAGTGCAATACCGACTAGTTGGGGGTCCAATGAGCAGTTCTTC
TRBJ2-5,-,TRBV15,-,CATSRVLQYQETQYF,TGTGCCACCAGCAGAGTTCTGCAGTACCAAGAGACCCAGTACTTC
TRBJ2-6,-,TRBV11-2,TRBD2,CAIRGAGANVLTF,TGTGCTATTCGGGGGGCTGGGGCCAACGTCCTGACTTTC
TRBJ1-1,many,TRBV2,TRBD1,CARQGARTEAFF,TGTGCCAGGCAGGGGGCGCGAACTGAAGCTTTCTTT
TRBJ1-1,many,TRBV9,TRBD1,CASTPLGTAMNTEAFF,TGTGCCAGCACCCCCCTCGGGACAGCCATGAACACTGAAGCTTTCTTT
TRBJ2-3,-,TRBV5-6,-,CASSLVTGHPTDTQYF,TGTGCCAGCAGCTTGGTAACGGGACATCCAACAGATACGCAGTATTTT